The next 12 T cell receptor beta chains were all read from a single sample in a study of blood T cell repertoires in COVID-19. Assay: immunoSEQ multiplex PCR; the TCRdb copy retains only in-frame clones and omits some. Of about 110,000 clones listed, 90% were seen once; the top ten hold under 6%. Sample: peripheral blood. The receptor source for this set is a woman in her fifties or sixties with acute or convalescent COVID-19.

The chain recombines TRBV19 with TRBJ1-5, with TRBD1 matching over 9 bases. Trimming at V came to 3 bases and at J to 0 bases, leaving 27 bases not matched to a gene. Germline V gene lookup returns CDR1 LNHDA and CDR2 SQIVND (reference sequence). This CDR3 has 24 residues. The CDR3 nucleotides are TGTGCCAGTAGTATGGGCCCGGCGAACAGGGGGCTAATCCTCGACCGTTATAGCAATCAGCCCCAGCATTTT. Its translation: CASSMGPANRGLILDRYSNQPQHF. Variable domain in full (rest from reference TRBV19 and TRBJ1-5): DGGITQSPKYLFRKEGQNVTLSCEQNLNHDAMYWYRQDPGQGLRLIYYSQIVNDFQKGDIAEGYSVSREKKESFPLTVTSAQKNPTAFYLCASSMGPANRGLILDRYSNQPQHFGDGTRLSIL.

This chain links TRBV19 with TRBJ2-4; TRBD1 matches 12 bases. This CDR3 has 16 residues. J gave up 5 bases and V 3 bases, and 5 bases lay outside the gene matches. The germline CDR1 and CDR2 sequences are LNHDA and SQIVND (reference sequence). Written as DNA, the CDR3 is TGTGCCAGTAGTATTGGGACAGGGGGCTTCCAAAACATTCAGTACTTC. This sequence encodes CASSIGTGGFQNIQYF.

The V and J genes are TRBV28 and TRBJ1-1; 10 positions agree with TRBD1. The germline V gene encodes CDR1 MDHEN and CDR2 SYDVKM. V lost 5 bases, J lost 7 bases, and 10 bases stayed unmatched. The CDR3 runs 15 residues. CDR3: CASSPIDRGRGEAFF. In DNA, the CDR3 is TGTGCCAGCAGTCCGATAGACAGGGGGCGGGGTGAAGCTTTCTTT. Using reference TRBV28 and TRBJ1-1 for the parts outside the CDR3, the full variable domain is DVKVTQSSRYLVKRTGEKVFLECVQDMDHENMFWYRQDPGLGLRLIYFSYDVKMKEKGDIPEGYSVSREKKERFSLILESASTNQTSMYLCASSPIDRGRGEAFFGQGTRLTVV.

In this sample, this clone turned up once. V is TRBV28 and J is TRBJ1-2; 8 positions match TRBD1. Trimming took 5 bases from V and 5 from J; bases not matched to a gene: 4. The CDR3 spans 13 residues. Germline CDR1 MDHEN, CDR2 SYDVKM. The CDR3 DNA reads as TGTGCCAGCAGTGGGACAGGTCCGTATGGCTACACCTTC. Translation: CASSGTGPYGYTF.

The gene calls are TRBV24-1 and TRBJ2-2; 9 bases align to TRBD1. CDR3 length: 14 amino acids. Germline V lookup: CDR1 KGHDR, CDR2 SFDVKD. V lost 10 bases to trimming and J lost 7 bases; unmatched junction nucleotides: 9. CDR3 sequence reads: CATSDRGKIGELFF. CDR3 in DNA: TGTGCCACATCAGACAGGGGGAAAATCGGGGAGCTGTTTTTT.

This clone was recorded once. This sequence joins TRBV7-2 and TRBJ2-7; D call uncertain. Germline CDR1 reads SGHTA; CDR2 reads FQGNSA. This CDR3 comprises 13 residues. Trimming pared 1 base from V and 3 bases from J, leaving 7 bases between. The CDR3 loop is CASSLDRVYEQYF. In DNA form, the CDR3 reads TGTGCCAGCAGCTTAGATCGGGTCTACGAGCAGTACTTC.

The gene calls are TRBV19 and TRBJ2-5; tentatively, D is TRBD2 (6 bases). The CDR3 extends over 16 amino acids. V lost 5 bases and J lost 5, with 21 bases in between. Germline CDR1 and CDR2: LNHDA and SQIVND (reference sequence). The CDR3 DNA is TGTGCCAGTAGTCTCCTTTTTGGCGGGGAAGGTGAGACCCAGTACTTC. The encoded protein is CASSLLFGGEGETQYF.

The chain recombines TRBV7-9 with TRBJ1-3, with D uncertain. The germline CDR1 and CDR2 sequences are SEHNR and FQNEAQ (reference sequence). The V end lost 3 bases, the J end lost 1 base, and 10 bases lay between the germline ends. The CDR3 loop spans 15 amino acids. The DNA of the CDR3 is TGTGCCAGCAGCTTCGAGGACTGGTCTGGAAACACCATATATTTT. Translation gives CASSFEDWSGNTIYF.

The V and J genes are TRBV10-3 and TRBJ2-7, with 8 bases identical to TRBD2. Looked up from germline, CDR1 is ENHRY and CDR2 is SYGVKD. Germline trimming cut 10 bases from V and 1 base from J; bases unmatched to any gene: 6. The CDR3 totals 13 residues. The CDR3 DNA sequence: TGTGCCACCGGGGGGGTTCTATCCTACGAGCAGTACTTC. Translated: CATGGVLSYEQYF.

V is TRBV30 and J is TRBJ2-5, with 8 positions matching TRBD2. Trimming cost V 2 bases and J 1 base; bases outside gene matches: 9. CDR1 is GTSNPN, CDR2 SVGIG, per germline (reference sequence). CDR3 length: 16 residues. The CDR3: CAWSRTGGEVQETQYF. CDR3 nucleotides: TGTGCCTGGAGTAGGACGGGAGGGGAAGTCCAAGAGACCCAGTACTTC.

V is TRBV27 and J is TRBJ2-1; 7 bases line up with TRBD1. CDR3 length: 13 residues. Trimming removed 5 bases from V and 8 bases from J; junction bases left unmatched: 6. The V gene's germline CDR1 is MNHEY and CDR2 SMNVEV (reference sequence). Written as DNA, the CDR3 is TGTGCCAGCAGTCGACAGGGTGGGGATGAGCAGTTCTTC. Residues: CASSRQGGDEQFF.

This chain links TRBV7-2 with TRBJ1-2; 7 bases map to TRBD1. The CDR3 runs 15 residues. Per the germline V gene, CDR1 is SGHTA and CDR2 is FQGNSA. The junction had 7 bases not matched to a gene; V was cut back by 4 bases and J by 2 bases. In DNA, the CDR3 is TGTGCCAGCAGCTCGGGTTGGGGACAGAACTATGGCTACACCTTC. It is translated as CASSSGWGQNYGYTF.